A selection of T cell receptor beta chains follows, all from one sample in a study of cytomegalovirus exposure and HLA in healthy donors. This table comes from immunoSEQ multiplex PCR, and its TCRdb copy is limited to in-frame clones, with some not included. The table includes 110,000 or so clones, 60% to 85% detected once. Sequencing was done on a sample of PBMCs. The receptors here all came from a woman aged 40 to 50 in good health and CMV-seropositive. CDR3s include the opening cysteine and the closing phenylalanine or tryptophan. Fields, in order: clone size, D gene, V gene, J gene, CDR3 protein, CDR3 DNA. The D gene is left open where the match is weak. Clone size is shown for a subset of rows, as once, few, many or a class of expanded clone.

-	TRBD1	TRBV27	TRBJ1-1	CATWTGAEAFF	TGTGCCACGTGGACAGGAGCCGAAGCTTTCTTT
-	TRBD1	TRBV29-1	TRBJ2-1	CSVARDRAYNEQFF	TGCAGCGTTGCCCGGGACAGGGCCTACAATGAGCAGTTCTTC
-	TRBD2	TRBV18	TRBJ2-3	CASSLYLAGSTDTQYF	TGTGCCAGCTCACTTTATCTAGCGGGGAGCACAGATACGCAGTATTTT
-	-	TRBV7-8	TRBJ2-7	CASSRNPDGAGVVEQYF	TGTGCCAGCAGCCGAAACCCAGATGGGGCAGGGGTTGTAGAGCAGTACTTC
-	-	TRBV28	TRBJ2-7	CASSFPGVEQYF	TGTGCCAGCAGTTTTCCCGGGGTCGAGCAGTACTTC
-	TRBD2	TRBV29-1	TRBJ2-3	CSVRLAGGLRTDTQYF	TGCAGCGTGCGACTAGCGGGGGGGCTTCGCACAGATACGCAGTATTTT
-	TRBD2	TRBV19	TRBJ2-1	CASKTSGLPNEQFF	TGTGCCAGTAAGACTAGCGGACTACCTAATGAGCAGTTCTTC
-	TRBD1	TRBV2	TRBJ1-1	CASRQGHTEAFF	TGTGCCAGCAGACAGGGGCACACTGAAGCTTTCTTT
-	-	TRBV9	TRBJ2-7	CASSVARAGEQYF	TGTGCCAGCAGCGTAGCCAGGGCGGGGGAGCAGTACTTC
-	TRBD1	TRBV7-8	TRBJ1-5	CASSADRGRNQPQHF	TGTGCCAGCAGCGCTGACAGGGGTAGAAATCAGCCCCAGCATTTT
-	-	TRBV28	TRBJ2-1	CASTIGGKNEQFF	TGTGCCAGCACTATTGGGGGGAAAAATGAGCAGTTCTTC
-	-	TRBV9	TRBJ2-1	CASSPGLFSYNEQFF	TGTGCCAGCAGCCCGGGACTTTTCTCCTACAATGAGCAGTTCTTC
-	-	TRBV19	TRBJ1-5	CASSIMNRGSQPQHF	TGTGCCAGTAGTATTATGAATAGGGGTAGTCAGCCCCAGCATTTT
few	TRBD1	TRBV5-5	TRBJ1-1	CASSQVSTGAEAFF	TGCGCCAGCAGCCAAGTGTCAACAGGGGCTGAAGCTTTCTTT
-	-	TRBV28	TRBJ1-5	CASSLYPELTIPPGNRRDQPQHF	TGTGCCAGCAGTTTATACCCCGAATTAACCATCCCTCCAGGCAATCGGAGGGATCAGCCCCAGCATTTT
few	TRBD1	TRBV7-9	TRBJ1-2	CASSSRQGQIYGYTF	TGTGCCAGCAGCTCACGCCAGGGACAGATCTATGGCTACACCTTC
few	-	TRBV28	TRBJ2-3	CASSLPPRDTQYF	TGTGCCAGCAGTTTGCCTCCGCGGGATACGCAGTATTTT
-	-	TRBV19	TRBJ1-2	CASGARDYGYTF	TGTGCCAGTGGGGCCCGGGACTATGGCTACACCTTC
-	TRBD1	TRBV10-3	TRBJ2-7	CAISATSDRDREQYF	TGTGCCATCAGTGCGACTTCGGACAGGGATCGCGAGCAGTACTTC
-	TRBD2	TRBV7-8	TRBJ2-3	CASADRREPTDTQYF	TGTGCCAGCGCTGATCGGCGGGAGCCCACAGATACGCAGTATTTT
-	-	TRBV2	TRBJ1-4	CASSRMNEKLFF	TGTGCCAGCTCCAGAATGAATGAAAAACTGTTTTTT
once	-	TRBV7-8	TRBJ2-7	CASSLQGRSSGQYF	TGTGCCAGCAGCTTACAAGGGCGGAGCAGCGGGCAGTACTTC
few	-	TRBV11-3	TRBJ1-1	CASSFTGKNTEAFF	TGTGCCAGCAGCTTTACAGGGAAGAACACTGAAGCTTTCTTT
few	TRBD1	TRBV4-3	TRBJ1-2	CASSQGTRGSYGYTF	TGCGCCAGCAGCCAAGGGACCAGGGGGAGCTATGGCTACACCTTC
-	-	TRBV11-3	TRBJ2-7	CASSLAKTEIYYEQYF	TGTGCCAGCAGCTTAGCAAAGACAGAAATTTACTACGAGCAGTACTTC
few	-	TRBV5-8	TRBJ1-2	CASSGSFYGYTF	TGTGCCAGCAGCGGGAGTTTCTATGGCTACACCTTC
-	TRBD1	TRBV5-4	TRBJ1-2	CASRPDRIPYGYTF	TGTGCCAGCAGACCGGACAGGATCCCCTATGGCTACACCTTC
few	-	TRBV19	TRBJ1-1	CASSIGPRLNTEAFF	TGTGCCAGTAGTATTGGGCCCCGGTTGAACACTGAAGCTTTCTTT
few	-	TRBV5-5	TRBJ2-1	CASSYTQGFGYNEQFF	TGTGCCAGCAGCTACACCCAGGGGTTTGGCTACAATGAGCAGTTCTTC
once	TRBD2	TRBV18	TRBJ2-3	CASSSFGGGPDTQYF	TGTGCCAGCTCATCCTTCGGGGGGGGCCCAGATACGCAGTATTTT
few	TRBD1	TRBV6-1	TRBJ1-4	CASSEDSGTGREKLFF	TGTGCCAGCAGTGAAGATTCCGGGACAGGGAGGGAAAAACTGTTTTTT
-	-	TRBV11-3	TRBJ1-1	CASSLSSYTEAFF	TGTGCCAGCAGCTTATCGTCGTACACTGAAGCTTTCTTT
-	-	TRBV28	TRBJ1-2	CASRLTGVSVAYGYTF	TGTGCCAGCAGACTAACGGGGGTCTCTGTCGCCTATGGCTACACCTTC
-	TRBD2	TRBV5-4	TRBJ2-2	CASSLVSGGPPGELFF	TGTGCCAGCAGCTTGGTGTCGGGAGGGCCCCCCGGGGAGCTGTTTTTT
-	TRBD2	TRBV28	TRBJ2-7	CASSLSPGLAYEQYF	TGTGCCAGCAGTTTATCCCCGGGACTAGCGTACGAGCAGTACTTC
-	-	TRBV5-5	TRBJ1-1	CASSLAPAGVNTEAFF	TGTGCCAGCAGCTTGGCTCCCGCAGGGGTCAACACTGAAGCTTTCTTC
once	-	TRBV5-1	TRBJ2-3	CASSSLQVRFTDTQYF	TGCGCCAGCAGCTCGTTACAGGTTAGGTTCACAGATACGCAGTATTTT
-	TRBD1	TRBV7-8	TRBJ1-6	CASSLVGDRDSPLHF	TGTGCCAGCAGCTTAGTCGGAGACAGGGATTCACCCCTCCACTTT
once	TRBD1	TRBV7-3	TRBJ1-2	CASSLTGTGVGPVAGYTF	TGTGCCAGCAGTTTAACCGGGACAGGGGTTGGTCCGGTAGCAGGCTACACCTTC
-	-	TRBV5-1	TRBJ2-2	CASSGSMSTGELFF	TGCGCCAGCAGCGGTAGTATGAGCACCGGGGAGCTGTTTTTT
-	TRBD1	TRBV27	TRBJ1-2	CASSLYHLGQGHYGYTF	TGTGCCAGCAGTTTATATCACCTTGGACAGGGGCATTATGGCTACACCTTC
-	-	TRBV27	TRBJ2-7	CASSLGAPPYEQYF	TGTGCCAGCAGTTTAGGGGCCCCCCCGTACGAGCAGTACTTC
-	-	TRBV5-4	TRBJ2-7	CASTGDLGGDRQYF	TGTGCCAGCACCGGGGACCTAGGCGGGGACAGGCAGTACTTC
-	-	TRBV28	TRBJ1-5	CASIGGGSGNQPQHF	TGTGCCAGCATCGGGGGGGGCTCGGGCAATCAGCCCCAGCATTTT
-	-	TRBV14	TRBJ2-7	CASSQVGRDEQYF	TGTGCCAGCAGCCAAGTCGGCCGGGACGAGCAGTACTTC
-	-	TRBV7-9	TRBJ2-2	CSSSPRGGELFF	TGTTCCAGCAGCCCAAGGGGCGGGGAGCTGTTTTTT
-	-	TRBV4-2	TRBJ1-2	CASSQAGGIISNYGYTF	TGTGCCAGCAGCCAAGCCGGGGGGATTATCTCTAACTATGGCTACACCTTC
few	-	TRBV28	TRBJ1-3	CASIEYSGNTIYF	TGTGCCAGCATTGAGTACTCTGGAAACACCATATATTTT
-	TRBD1	TRBV7-2	TRBJ2-3	CASSLATPGQGGTQYF	TGTGCCAGCAGCTTAGCGACACCGGGACAGGGTGGTACGCAGTATTTT
-	-	TRBV28	TRBJ2-7	CASRQAPYEQYF	TGTGCCAGCAGGCAGGCACCCTACGAGCAGTACTTC